The rows below give T cell receptor beta chains drawn from one sample of a study of cytomegalovirus exposure and HLA in healthy donors. Here immunoSEQ multiplex PCR was the method, and the copy in TCRdb shows in-frame clones only, minus some. The data show about 94,000 clones, more than 75% seen once. The sample was PBMCs. Receptor source: a middle-aged woman in good health and CMV-seronegative. Each CDR3 is given with its conserved first and last residue. A D gene is named only where the DNA matches it firmly. Some rows mark clone size as missing; the rest say once, few, many or name a class of expanded clone.

size	V	D	J	length	CDR3	DNA
few	TRBV4-3	-	TRBJ1-5	14	CASSQGTRGQPQHF	TGCGCCAGCAGCCAAGGTACCCGGGGGCAGCCCCAGCATTTT
-	TRBV5-1	-	TRBJ2-2	15	CASSLGGGRTGELFF	TGCGCCAGCAGCTTGGGGGGGGGCCGGACCGGGGAGCTGTTTTTT
-	TRBV5-1	TRBD1	TRBJ1-2	14	CASSPGTGGDGYTF	TGCGCCAGCAGCCCAGGGACAGGGGGCGATGGCTACACCTTC
-	TRBV5-1	TRBD1	TRBJ2-1	15	CASSPDRGAYNEQFF	TGCGCCAGCAGCCCGGACAGGGGTGCCTACAATGAGCAGTTCTTC
few	TRBV7-9	-	TRBJ2-1	17	CASSSRGAAALYNEQFF	TGTGCCAGCAGCTCCCGCGGGGCAGCCGCTCTCTACAATGAGCAGTTCTTC
-	TRBV27	-	TRBJ2-5	14	CASSRDRDQETQYF	TGTGCCAGCAGCCGAGACCGGGACCAAGAGACCCAGTACTTC
-	TRBV30	-	TRBJ2-2	15	CAWSVTGIGTGELFF	TGTGCCTGGAGTGTCACAGGAATAGGAACCGGGGAGCTGTTTTTT
few	TRBV6-6	TRBD1	TRBJ1-1	14	CASSPTGTDTEAFF	TGTGCCAGCAGTCCGACAGGGACGGACACTGAAGCTTTCTTT
-	TRBV30	TRBD1	TRBJ1-3	16	CAFTPQGRSSGNTIYF	TGTGCCTTCACACCACAGGGGCGCAGCTCTGGAAACACCATATATTTT
-	TRBV5-4	-	TRBJ1-1	15	CASSLVGAGNTEAFF	TGTGCCAGCAGCTTGGTGGGGGCGGGGAACACTGAAGCTTTCTTT
few	TRBV10-3	-	TRBJ1-1	12	CAIRDIGTEAFF	TGTGCCATCCGGGACATAGGGACTGAAGCTTTCTTT
-	TRBV7-2	TRBD1	TRBJ2-2	16	CASSLRQGAQSGELFF	TGTGCCAGCAGCCTCCGACAGGGGGCGCAATCCGGGGAGCTGTTTTTT
-	TRBV6-6	TRBD1	TRBJ2-7	14	CASSYSEQGFEQYF	TGTGCCAGCAGTTACTCGGAACAGGGGTTTGAGCAGTACTTC